One and the same sample provided the 10 T cell receptor beta chains below, sequenced in a study of T-cell reconstitution after alpha-beta-depleted transplantation in children. Unique molecular identifiers were incorporated into the prepared TCRbeta library. TCRdb re-analysed the PCR reads in MiXCR, keeping a single row per CDR3 protein. The table shows hundreds of thousands of distinct CDR3 sequences, with about 16% occurring only once. Sequences were derived from PBMCs from the stem cell graft donor, sampled from the stem cell graft. The origin of the receptors is a human donor who donated a stem cell graft to a child with acute lymphoblastic leukemia.

J is TRBJ2-1 and V is TRBV20-1; TRBD1 matches at 9 bases. Germline V gives CDR1 DFQATT, CDR2 SNEGSKA (reference sequence). The CDR3 totals 14 residues. V trimming: 3 bases; J trimming: 11 bases; junction bases outside the gene matches: 11. CDR3 coding DNA: TGCAGTGCTAGCTCCCGGACAGGGGATTTAAAGCAGTTCTTC. As protein: CSASSRTGDLKQFF.

The J gene is TRBJ2-7, the V gene TRBV27; D unclear. The CDR3 has 14 amino acids. CDR1 MNHEY and CDR2 SMNVEV come from the germline V gene (reference sequence). V gave up 3 bases and J gave up 4 bases, with 13 bases separating them. CDR3: CASSFNPSGYEQYF. Written as DNA, the CDR3 is TGTGCCAGCAGTTTTAACCCATCCGGGTACGAGCAGTACTTC.

The chain couples TRBV7-9 to TRBJ2-7, with 9 bases lining up with TRBD1. The CDR3 consists of 15 residues. Germline trimming cut 5 bases from V and 0 bases from J; bases unmatched to any gene: 5. Looked up from germline, CDR1 is SEHNR and CDR2 is FQNEAQ (reference sequence). The CDR3 DNA reads TGTGCCAGCAGCCGGCTGGACAGGGGCTCCTACGAGCAGTACTTC. This encodes CASSRLDRGSYEQYF.

The sample holds a few counts of this clonotype. This chain uses TRBV7-9 with TRBJ2-2; D gene ambiguous. The V and J ends lost 3 bases and 2 bases respectively, with 7 bases between them. The CDR3 has 14 amino acids. Germline V gene sequence: CDR1 SEHNR, CDR2 FQNEAQ (reference sequence). The CDR3 protein is CASSFRQNTGELFF. CDR3 DNA: TGTGCCAGCAGCTTTAGACAAAACACCGGGGAGCTGTTTTTT. The whole variable domain, filled in from reference TRBV7-9 and TRBJ2-2, reads DTGVSQNPRHKITKRGQNVTFRCDPISEHNRLYWYRQTLGQGPEFLTYFQNEAQLEKSRLLSDRFSAERPKGSFSTLEIQRTEQGDSAMYLCASSFRQNTGELFFGEGSRLTVL.

This clonotype was observed a few times. V gene TRBV3-1 combines with J gene TRBJ2-7; TRBD2 matches at 12 bases. Losses at the gene ends were 1 base for V and 0 bases for J; bases not matched to a gene: 1. The germline V gene encodes CDR1 LGHDT and CDR2 YNNKEL (reference sequence). This CDR3 region has 16 residues. This chain's CDR3 is CASSQGTSGDSYEQYF. CDR3 sequence (DNA): TGTGCCAGCAGCCAAGGGACTAGCGGGGACTCCTACGAGCAGTACTTC.

The chain combines TRBV7-9 with TRBJ2-7; TRBD1 is a possible D gene (6 bases). Germline CDR1 and CDR2: SEHNR and FQNEAQ (reference sequence). This CDR3 has 16 residues. Trimming removed 0 bases at V and 0 bases at J, with 12 bases between. The CDR3 loop is CASSLAPGHSSYEQYF. Written as DNA, the CDR3 is TGTGCCAGCAGCTTAGCCCCGGGACACAGCTCCTACGAGCAGTACTTC.

This clonotype was counted between two and nine times. The rearrangement links TRBV6-1 to TRBJ1-3, with D perhaps matching TRBD1 (5 bases). The length of the CDR3 is 15 residues. Per the germline V gene, CDR1 is MNHNS and CDR2 is SASEGT. The ends were cut back, 8 bases at V and 9 bases at J, with 23 bases in the middle. The CDR3 DNA follows: TGTGCCAGCCGCGACGTACCGCAGGGCTTTAGCACCATATATTTT. It encodes CASRDVPQGFSTIYF.

The V and J genes are TRBV7-9 and TRBJ1-2, with D unresolved. There are 16 residues in the CDR3. Trimming pared 2 bases from V and 4 bases from J, leaving 17 bases between. Germline V CDR1 and CDR2: SEHNR, FQNEAQ (reference sequence). The CDR3 is CASSLLGKKKGYGYTF. CDR3 nucleotides: TGTGCCAGCAGCTTATTGGGAAAGAAGAAAGGCTATGGCTACACCTTC.

This clonotype was picked up a small number of times. The genes are TRBV27 and TRBJ2-7, with D tentatively TRBD1 (6 bases). Germline assignment: CDR1 MNHEY and CDR2 SMNVEV (reference sequence). The CDR3 covers 14 residues. V lost 5 bases to trimming and J lost 1 base, with 12 bases between them. The chain's CDR3 is CASSTTGSSYEQYF. DNA for the CDR3: TGTGCCAGCAGTACCACAGGGAGTTCCTACGAGCAGTACTTC.

V is TRBV5-1 and J is TRBJ2-1; TRBD1 is a possible D gene (6 bases). Germline CDR1 and CDR2: SGHRS and YFSETQ. This CDR3 region has 14 residues. Trimming stripped 1 base from V and 7 bases from J, with 12 bases between. CDR3 in DNA: TGCGCCAGCAGCTTGAACGCAGGGGTGAATGAGCAGTTCTTC. Protein: CASSLNAGVNEQFF.